Below, 6 T cell receptor beta chains from the same sample are listed, as sequenced in a study of T-cell reconstitution after alpha-beta-depleted transplantation in children. As it was prepared, the TCRbeta library received unique molecular identifiers. TCRdb re-called the PCR reads with MiXCR, one entry per CDR3 protein. The sample includes 700,000 or so distinct CDR3 sequences, approximately 14% seen only once; the top ten take 0.79%. The sequenced sample was PBMCs, obtained before TCRalphabeta/CD19-depleted stem cell transplant. Source of these receptors: a girl aged 2 to 9 with congenital amegakaryocytic thrombocytopenia, due to receive a stem cell transplant.

This clonotype came up a few times. Written as DNA, the CDR3 is TGCGCCAGCAGCCCACCGCCGACAGGGTATGATGAGCAGTTCTTC. This codes for CASSPPPTGYDEQFF. The chain links TRBV5-1 to TRBJ2-1, with 7 bases aligning to TRBD1. The ends lost 4 bases at V and 8 bases at J; junction bases unmatched: 12. CDR3 length equals 15 residues. Per the germline V gene, CDR1 is SGHRS and CDR2 is YFSETQ.

The sample holds a few counts of this clonotype. V is TRBV12-3 or TRBV12-4 and J is TRBJ2-6; possibly TRBD1 for D (7 bases). Trimming took 4 bases from V and 3 from J, leaving 10 bases between them. The CDR3 contains 15 residues. The CDR3 here is CASSYRGGGANVLTF. The CDR3 region has the DNA TGTGCCAGCAGTTACAGGGGAGGTGGGGCCAACGTCCTGACTTTC.

V usage is TRBV13 and J usage is TRBJ2-1; 7 bases agree with TRBD2. In germline, CDR1 is PRHDT, CDR2 FYEKMQ (reference sequence). This CDR3 has 14 amino acids. V lost 5 bases to trimming and J lost 3 bases; unmatched junction nucleotides: 4. The CDR3 is CASSPPSGYNEQFF. Here the CDR3 DNA reads TGTGCCAGCAGCCCTCCTAGCGGCTACAATGAGCAGTTCTTC. The full variable domain, its missing parts supplied by reference TRBV13 and TRBJ2-1, is AAGVIQSPRHLIKEKRETATLKCYPIPRHDTVYWYQQGPGQDPQFLISFYEKMQSDKGSIPDRFSAQQFSDYHSELNMSSLELGDSALYFCASSPPSGYNEQFFGPGTRLTVL.

This clonotype has a count of ten or more. The chain couples TRBV20-1 to TRBJ2-1; D unresolved. Germline CDR1 DFQATT, CDR2 SNEGSKA (reference sequence). Trimming cost V 6 bases and J 5 bases, with 11 bases left between them. This CDR3 has 12 residues. This CDR3 is CSAGSRDNEQFF. The CDR3 nucleotides are TGCAGTGCGGGCAGCCGCGACAATGAGCAGTTCTTC.

This clonotype was picked up many times. The chain links TRBV5-1 to TRBJ2-5; D gene ambiguous. Per germline, CDR1 SGHRS and CDR2 YFSETQ. V lost 0 bases to trimming and J lost 4 bases, with 10 bases between them. This CDR3 has 14 residues. Here the CDR3 reads CASSLGPMGETQYF. The CDR3 nucleotides are TGCGCCAGCAGCTTGGGCCCGATGGGAGAGACCCAGTACTTC.

In this sample, this clonotype turned up many times. The J gene is TRBJ2-7, the V gene TRBV7-8; D remains unclear. Germline loops: CDR1 SGHVS, CDR2 FQNEAQ. The CDR3 extends over 12 amino acids. Trimming took 5 bases from V and 6 from J, leaving 11 bases between them. The CDR3 region has the DNA TGTGCCAGCAGCATACACTACCGCGAGCAGTACTTC. Translation gives CASSIHYREQYF.